These 20 T cell receptor beta chains were sequenced from one sample in a study of cytomegalovirus exposure and HLA in healthy donors. A multiplex PCR was run with 60 Vbeta primers and 13 Jbeta primers. TCRdb keeps only in-frame clones here, not all; method: immunoSEQ multiplex PCR. The sample lists about 120,000 clones; 10% were seen once. The sequencing sample was made of PBMCs. Every receptor here comes from a woman aged 18-30 years in good health and CMV-seropositive.

As concerns this clone: The junction shows a germline mismatch at one end, possibly a read error. The J gene is TRBJ1-3, the V gene TRBV9, with D possibly TRBD1 on 6 matching bases. Germline CDR1 is SGDLS and CDR2 is YYNGEE. CDR3 size: 15 residues. CDR3 protein: CASSPDGGTTNPIYF. The CDR3 DNA reads as TGTGCCAGCAGCCCAGATGGTGGGACAACAAACCCCATATATTTT.

A few counts support this clone. CDR3: CASSRLAGADEQFF. The DNA of the CDR3 is TGTGCCAGCTCAAGACTAGCGGGAGCAGATGAGCAGTTCTTC. The V call is TRBV18, the J call TRBJ2-1; 12 bases are a match to TRBD2. V was pared by 5 bases and J by 8 bases, with 4 bases of the junction left unmatched. The germline CDR1 and CDR2 sequences are KGHSH and LQKENI. The CDR3 covers 14 residues.

This sequence joins TRBV7-3 and TRBJ1-4; D not resolved. Per the germline V gene, CDR1 is SGHTA and CDR2 is FQGTGA. CDR3 length: 13 amino acids. Deletions cut 4 bases from V and 8 bases from J, with 11 bases between. CDR3 region: CASSSEAGEKLFF. DNA of the CDR3: TGTGCCAGCAGCTCGGAGGCGGGGGAAAAACTGTTTTTT.

This clone was observed a few times. The chain uses TRBV28 and TRBJ1-1; 7 bases match TRBD1. Trimming cost V 6 bases and J 3 bases; bases outside gene matches: 7. This CDR3 has 14 amino acids. Germline V gene data show CDR1 as MDHEN and CDR2 as SYDVKM. In DNA form, the CDR3 reads TGTGCCAGCAGCCTCCAGGGGGTGGACACTGAAGCTTTCTTT. Protein product: CASSLQGVDTEAFF.

This clone was found a few times. The V gene is TRBV6-1, the J gene TRBJ2-2; 8 bases are a match to TRBD2. This CDR3 has 15 residues. The J segment lost 3 bases and the V segment lost 6 bases, leaving 6 bases of the junction unmatched. Germline V gene data show CDR1 as MNHNS and CDR2 as SASEGT. This CDR3 is CASRQRELHTGELFF. The CDR3 region has the DNA TGTGCCAGCAGACAGCGGGAGCTCCACACCGGGGAGCTGTTTTTT.

This chain connects TRBV6-6 to TRBJ2-5; 7 bases line up with TRBD1. V gave up 5 bases and J gave up 1 base; unmatched junction bases: 4. Germline V CDR1 and CDR2: MNHNY, SVGAGI (reference sequence). The CDR3 consists of 14 residues. The CDR3, as DNA: TGTGCCAGCAGTCGGGACAGCTTCCAAGAGACCCAGTACTTC. It encodes CASSRDSFQETQYF.

This sequence joins TRBV4-2 and TRBJ2-1, with 12 bases aligning to TRBD2. The length of the CDR3 is 16 residues. V lost 4 bases and J lost 2; bases outside the gene matches: 3. Germline lookup yields CDR1 LGHNA and CDR2 YNFKEQ. The CDR3 loop reads CASSLRTSGAYNEQFF. For the CDR3, the DNA is TGTGCCAGCAGCCTGCGGACTAGCGGGGCCTACAATGAGCAGTTCTTC.

This clone was seen only a few times. V and J are TRBV4-2 and TRBJ2-6; the D gene is possibly TRBD1 (6 bases). CDR1 LGHNA and CDR2 YNFKEQ come from the germline V gene. CDR3 length: 19 residues. V was shortened by 1 base and J by 1 base, with 17 bases between the two germline ends. The DNA for the CDR3 is TGTGCCAGCAGCCAAGTCTTAGTCGGGCAGGGGTCTGGGGCCAACGTCCTGACTTTC. Amino acid sequence: CASSQVLVGQGSGANVLTF.

This clone was detected a few times. This sequence joins TRBV5-1 and TRBJ2-1; 8 bases align to TRBD1. With 7 bases clipped from V and 3 bases from J, the junction kept 9 bases outside the gene matches. The germline gives CDR1 SGHRS, CDR2 YFSETQ. The CDR3 is made up of 15 amino acids. The CDR3 spells CASRGTGGIYNEQFF. CDR3 DNA: TGCGCCAGCCGGGGAACAGGGGGGATCTACAATGAGCAGTTCTTC.

V is TRBV27 and J is TRBJ1-1; D gene unclear. This CDR3 is 15 amino acids long. Trimming removed 2 bases at V and 0 bases at J, with 10 bases between. Germline CDR1 is MNHEY and CDR2 is SMNVEV (reference sequence). The CDR3 DNA reads TGTGCCAGCAGTTTAGGGAGTCAAATGAACACTGAAGCTTTCTTT. It encodes CASSLGSQMNTEAFF.

The genes are TRBV2 and TRBJ2-1, with D perhaps matching TRBD2 (6 bases). V was shortened by 6 bases and J by 8 bases, with 14 bases between the two germline ends. This CDR3 comprises 13 residues. Germline loops: CDR1 SNHLY, CDR2 FYNNEI. The CDR3 nucleotides are TGTGCCAGCAGGGTGACTAGTATAGATGAGCAGTTCTTC. Protein product: CASRVTSIDEQFF.

This clone was seen more than once but under ten times. The chain carries TRBV9 and TRBJ2-1; 16 bases match TRBD2. V lost 3 bases and J lost 9; bases outside the gene matches: 6. Germline V gene data show CDR1 as SGDLS and CDR2 as YYNGEE. This CDR3 comprises 16 residues. The CDR3 loop is CASSGGTSGRAGEQFF. In nucleotides, the CDR3 is TGTGCCAGCAGCGGGGGGACTAGCGGGAGGGCGGGTGAGCAGTTCTTC. Variable domain in full (rest from reference TRBV9 and TRBJ2-1): DSGVTQTPKHLITATGQRVTLRCSPRSGDLSVYWYQQSLDQGLQFLIQYYNGEERAKGNILERFSAQQFPDLHSELNLSSLELGDSALYFCASSGGTSGRAGEQFFGPGTRLTVL.

The V call is TRBV11-2, the J call TRBJ1-5; unclear D gene. The V end was cut by 2 bases, the J end by 4 bases, with 6 bases between. The CDR3 loop spans 13 amino acids. Per the germline V gene, CDR1 is SGHAT and CDR2 is FQNNGV. In DNA form, the CDR3 reads TGTGCCAGCAGCTTAACTCGGAATCAGCCCCAGCATTTT. Amino acids: CASSLTRNQPQHF.

A few counts support this clone. V gene TRBV5-1 combines with J gene TRBJ2-3; TRBD2 might be the D (6 bases). The germline V gene encodes CDR1 SGHRS and CDR2 YFSETQ. The V end was cut by 0 bases, the J end by 4 bases, with 15 bases between. CDR3 length: 16 residues. CDR3 coding DNA: TGCGCCAGCAGCTTGGGGGCGGGATTTCCCCCAGATACGCAGTATTTT. This sequence encodes CASSLGAGFPPDTQYF. Together with reference TRBV5-1 and TRBJ2-3, the CDR3 gives the full variable domain: KAGVTQTPRYLIKTRGQQVTLSCSPISGHRSVSWYQQTPGQGLQFLFEYFSETQRNKGNFPGRFSGRQFSNSRSEMNVSTLELGDSALYLCASSLGAGFPPDTQYFGPGTRLTVL.

The V gene is TRBV10-3, the J gene TRBJ1-2, with 7 bases that match TRBD1. V lost 0 bases to trimming and J lost 2 bases; unmatched junction nucleotides: 0. The CDR3 runs to 14 residues. CDR1 ENHRY and CDR2 SYGVKD come from the germline V gene. The CDR3 reads CAISESTGNYGYTF. The CDR3 nucleotides are TGTGCCATCAGTGAGTCGACAGGGAACTATGGCTACACCTTC.

The CDR3 sequence is CASEFRGLLTDTQYF. The CDR3 region has the DNA TGTGCCAGCGAATTCAGGGGGCTTCTGACAGATACGCAGTATTTT. The chain recombines TRBV5-5 with TRBJ2-3; TRBD1 agrees at 8 bases. The CDR3 extends over 15 amino acids. V trimming: 7 bases; J trimming: 3 bases; junction bases outside the gene matches: 10. Germline V gene lookup returns CDR1 SGHKS and CDR2 YYEKEE (reference sequence).

This clone has just a few counts. The gene calls are TRBV5-4 and TRBJ1-1; D is uncertain. Looked up from germline, CDR1 is SGHNT and CDR2 is YYREEE (reference sequence). This CDR3 has 12 residues. Trimming removed 0 bases at V and 7 bases at J, with 7 bases between. The CDR3 sequence is CASSLDSNEAFF. The DNA for the CDR3 is TGTGCCAGCAGCTTGGACAGTAATGAAGCTTTCTTT.

This sequence joins TRBV5-1 and TRBJ2-1; D perhaps matches TRBD2 (6 bases). The CDR3 runs to 16 residues. V lost 2 bases to trimming and J lost 2 bases, with 14 bases between them. Germline V gene data show CDR1 as SGHRS and CDR2 as YFSETQ. The DNA of the CDR3 is TGCGCCAGCAGCTTAGGGAATAGCGGCCCCTACAATGAGCAGTTCTTC. This sequence encodes CASSLGNSGPYNEQFF.

This clone was seen a few times. The CDR3 reads CASSLDAGTGHGYTF. The CDR3 nucleotides are TGTGCCAGCAGCTTAGATGCCGGGACAGGGCATGGCTACACCTTC. J is TRBJ1-2 and V is TRBV7-9; 9 nucleotides agree with TRBD1. CDR1 and CDR2 from the germline V gene are SEHNR and FQNEAQ (reference sequence). Trimming removed 1 base from V and 6 bases from J; junction bases left unmatched: 6. The CDR3 extends over 15 amino acids.

This clone was recorded a few times. The rearrangement joins TRBV7-2 to TRBJ2-3; D remains unclear. CDR1 and CDR2 from the germline V gene are SGHTA and FQGNSA. The CDR3 totals 14 residues. Trimming took off 4 bases at V and 5 bases at J, with 13 bases between the two ends. The CDR3: CASSSGPYLDTQYF. CDR3 bases: TGTGCCAGCAGCTCTGGGCCCTATTTAGATACGCAGTATTTT.